The sequence of this TCR beta chain was determined in a study of post-analysis software for immune sequencing data (dated by TCRdb to the mid-2010s). Regarding the study in general: Relapsing-remitting, secondary progressive and progressive-relapsing multiple sclerosis were recorded as disease courses, and subtype annotation was lacking for some patients. A subset of samples was prepared in parallel using single-end sample barcoding, then pooled and co-amplified after Illumina adapter ligation. The multiple sclerosis patient repertoires were compared with approximately 11 previously published healthy control repertoires from donors aged 6 to 25 years. General study outcomes and caveats: Patients showed significantly higher frequencies than controls for about 5 TRBV segments, among them TRBV5-6, TRBV5-1 and TRBV20-1. Direct clustering with F measure showed strong co-clustering of samples prepared in the same batch, prompting a batch-effect correction. The multiple sclerosis patient group was slightly younger than the control group. Normalized Chao1 diversity was significantly lower in multiple sclerosis patients than controls, suggesting substantial peripheral T-cell clonal expansion.

What this sample's time point label stands for: second blood draw from one MS patient after hematopoietic stem cell transplantation. TCR beta repertoires were profiled from peripheral blood of approximately 13 young patients with multiple sclerosis to demonstrate the VDJtools post-analysis software. Multiple sclerosis patients were children and adolescents aged about 6 to 15 years. CDR1 and CDR2, looked up from the germline V gene, are MNHEY and SVGAGI. Trimming removed 5 bases from V and 5 bases from J, leaving 12 bases between the germline ends. Reading from cysteine to phenylalanine, the CDR3 counts 13 amino acids. Only the CDR3 region is kept as DNA, spanning 39 bases read in frame from base 1. The method was PCR. Sequencing took place on an Illumina HiSeq 2500. To reduce PCR and sequencing biases, unique molecular identifiers were incorporated into the TCR beta cDNA libraries. Per 1 to 10 million input T cells, roughly 0.5 million cDNA molecules were obtained, such that each molecule approximated one T cell. The patient libraries were prepared and sequenced using the same protocol as the earlier healthy control dataset. Samples belonging to the same batch were prepared together, multiplexed and sequenced on a shared HiSeq lane. On the authors' methods: MIGEC handled the raw barcoded reads, throwing out single-read molecular identifier groups before consensus assembly and CDR3 extraction. Clonotype tables were post-analysed with VDJtools, normalizing diversity by down-sampling all datasets to the smallest sample size. To correct batch-related cross-sample contamination, repertoire overlap clustering matched CDR3 amino acid sequences but not nucleotide sequences. The public reads were run again by TCRdb, first through fastp at Q25 and then through MiXCR, and only productive beta chains were kept. Every entry covers one CDR3 protein and lists the most common genes and DNA from its rows. These V and J calls rely on TCRdb rather than the paper's analysis. Present in this sample are roughly 150,000 distinct CDR3 sequences, 35% to 40% of which were seen just once. Of the sample, approximately 30% is held by the ten largest clones.

In its sample, this clonotype was seen a few times. Its cognate antigen has yet to be identified. No clone much larger than this one lies a single base away; base qualities are absent. The chain employs TRBV6-5 and TRBJ1-2; the D gene lacks a confident call. The sample here was blood, taken after autologous hematopoietic stem cell transplantation. The source is a girl aged 10 to 17 with multiple sclerosis. Donor details come from another sample of the same person, matched by shared clones. The DNA sequence is TGTGCCAGCAGTCCCCGGGAGTCTTATGGCTACACCTTC. Its product reads: CASSPRESYGYTF.